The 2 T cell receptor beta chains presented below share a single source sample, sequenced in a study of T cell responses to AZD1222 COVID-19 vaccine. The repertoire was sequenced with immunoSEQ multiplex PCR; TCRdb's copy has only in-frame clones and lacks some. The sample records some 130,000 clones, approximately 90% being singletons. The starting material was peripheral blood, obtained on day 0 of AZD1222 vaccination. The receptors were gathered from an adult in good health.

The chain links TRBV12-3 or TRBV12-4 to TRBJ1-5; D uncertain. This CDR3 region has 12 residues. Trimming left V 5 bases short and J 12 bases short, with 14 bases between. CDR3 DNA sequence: TGTGCCAGCAGTCCCTCGCTCCCGGGCCAGCATTTT. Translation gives CASSPSLPGQHF.

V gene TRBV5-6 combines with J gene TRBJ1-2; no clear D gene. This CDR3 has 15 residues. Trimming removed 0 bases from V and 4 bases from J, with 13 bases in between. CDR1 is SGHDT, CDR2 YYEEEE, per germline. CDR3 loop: CASSLATSGPYGYTF. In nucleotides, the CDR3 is TGTGCCAGCAGCTTGGCCACCTCAGGTCCCTATGGCTACACCTTC.